Presented here are 2 T cell receptor beta chains from one specimen sequenced in a study of lymphopenia after photon versus proton radiotherapy (dated by TCRdb to the late 2010s). The library relied on the immunoSEQ multiplex PCR assay. As stored in TCRdb, this immuneACCESS dataset retains in-frame rearrangements with V and J assigned. A fraction of the clones does not appear; measured against another copy, unresolved V genes explain less than half of the discrepancy, and the remainder lacks a known reason. The sample profile shows 20,000 or so clones; approximately 85% of them were found once. In total, the top ten clones hold 2.9% of the sample. The sample was peripheral blood, taken from a patient treated with photon-based radiotherapy. The receptor source for this set is a woman between 45 and 65 years old with pancreatic cancer.

The chain carries TRBV30 and TRBJ2-7; D possibly corresponds to TRBD2 (5 bases). Germline CDR1 and CDR2: GTSNPN and SVGIG (reference sequence). V lost 3 bases and J lost 4, with 13 bases in between. This CDR3 comprises 13 residues. The CDR3 is CAWSPTGNYEQYF. DNA of the CDR3: TGTGCCTGGAGCCCGACCGGGAATTACGAGCAGTACTTC.

V and J are TRBV5-5 and TRBJ2-7; perhaps TRBD1 as D (6 bases). The CDR3 is 13 amino acids. Germline CDR1 SGHKS, CDR2 YYEKEE (reference sequence). Trimming pared 0 bases from V and 2 bases from J, leaving 6 bases between. The CDR3 spells CASSLDRAYEQYF. In DNA, the CDR3 is TGTGCCAGCAGCTTGGACAGGGCCTACGAGCAGTACTTC.